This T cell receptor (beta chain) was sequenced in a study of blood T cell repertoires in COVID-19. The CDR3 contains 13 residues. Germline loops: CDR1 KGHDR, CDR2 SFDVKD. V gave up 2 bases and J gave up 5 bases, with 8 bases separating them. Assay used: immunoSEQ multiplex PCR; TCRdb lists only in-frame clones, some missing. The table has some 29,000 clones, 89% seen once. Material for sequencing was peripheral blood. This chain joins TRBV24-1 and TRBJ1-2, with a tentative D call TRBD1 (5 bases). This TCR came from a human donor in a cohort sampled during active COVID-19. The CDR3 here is CATSDSSGYGYTF. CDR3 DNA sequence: TGTGCCACCAGTGATTCCTCAGGGTATGGCTACACCTTC.